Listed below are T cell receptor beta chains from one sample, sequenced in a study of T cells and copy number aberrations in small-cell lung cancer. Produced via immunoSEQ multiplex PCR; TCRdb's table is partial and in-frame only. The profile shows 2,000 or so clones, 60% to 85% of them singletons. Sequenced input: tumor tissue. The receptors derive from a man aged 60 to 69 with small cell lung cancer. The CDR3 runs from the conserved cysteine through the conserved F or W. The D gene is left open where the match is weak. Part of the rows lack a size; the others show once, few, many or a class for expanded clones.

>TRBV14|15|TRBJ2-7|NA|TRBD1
CASSQGRGKIYEQYF
TGTGCCAGCAGCCAAGGCAGGGGGAAAATCTACGAGCAGTACTTC
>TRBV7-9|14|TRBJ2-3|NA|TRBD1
CASSSTGGDDTQYF
TGTGCCAGCAGTTCGACAGGGGGCGATGATACGCAGTATTTT
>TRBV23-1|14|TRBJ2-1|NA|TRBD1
CASSHGTGSDEQFF
TGCGCCAGCAGTCACGGGACAGGGTCCGATGAGCAGTTCTTC
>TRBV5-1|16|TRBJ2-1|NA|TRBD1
CASSGTGGWGYNEQFF
TGCGCCAGCAGCGGGACAGGGGGCTGGGGCTACAATGAGCAGTTCTTC
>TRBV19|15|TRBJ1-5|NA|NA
CASQYDTGFNQPQHF
TGTGCCAGCCAATATGATACAGGGTTCAATCAGCCCCAGCATTTT
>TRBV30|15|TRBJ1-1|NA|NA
CAWSLSGLSNTEAFF
TGTGCCTGGAGTCTATCGGGACTGTCAAACACTGAAGCTTTCTTT
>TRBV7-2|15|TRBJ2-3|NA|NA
CASSLGPSGTDTQYF
TGTGCCAGCAGCTTAGGACCCTCAGGCACAGATACGCAGTATTTT
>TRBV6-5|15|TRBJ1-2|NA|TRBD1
CASRPSAGQEPGYTF
TGTGCCAGCAGACCCTCGGCGGGACAGGAGCCTGGCTACACCTTC
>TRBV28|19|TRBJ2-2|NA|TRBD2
CASSPRAWVRTSLTGELFF
TGTGCCAGCAGTCCCCGAGCCTGGGTGAGGACTAGCCTCACCGGGGAGCTGTTTTTT
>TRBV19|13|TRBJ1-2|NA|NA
CASSHQGFYGYTF
TGTGCCAGTAGTCATCAGGGGTTCTATGGCTACACCTTC
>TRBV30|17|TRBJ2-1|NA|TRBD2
CAWNSIRGLAGTNEQFF
TGTGCCTGGAACTCCATCCGTGGACTAGCGGGAACCAATGAGCAGTTCTTC
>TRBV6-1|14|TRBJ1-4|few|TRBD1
CASRLTGGSEKLFF
TGTGCCAGCAGGCTGACAGGGGGGAGTGAAAAACTGTTTTTT
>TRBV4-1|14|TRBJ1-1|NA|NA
CASSAGLGNTEAFF
TGCGCCAGCAGCGCCGGTCTCGGGAACACTGAAGCTTTCTTT
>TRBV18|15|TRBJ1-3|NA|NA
CASSPDLGSGNTIYF
TGTGCCAGCTCACCAGACCTAGGCTCTGGAAACACCATATATTTT
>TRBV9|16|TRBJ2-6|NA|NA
CASSPGRNSGANVLTF
TGTGCCAGCAGCCCAGGACGCAACTCTGGGGCCAACGTCCTGACTTTC
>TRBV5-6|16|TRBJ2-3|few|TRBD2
CASSLRGGQRTDTQYF
TGTGCCAGCAGCTTGCGGGGGGGCCAACGCACAGATACGCAGTATTTT
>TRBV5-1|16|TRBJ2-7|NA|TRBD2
CASSLVERGGSYEQYF
TGCGCCAGCAGCTTGGTGGAGCGGGGGGGCTCCTACGAGCAGTACTTC
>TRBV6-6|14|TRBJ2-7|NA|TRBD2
CASSSAGGSYEQYF
TGTGCCAGCAGTTCAGCGGGGGGCTCCTACGAGCAGTACTTC
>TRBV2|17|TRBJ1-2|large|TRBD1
CASSGGGNSGTEYGYTF
TGTGCCAGCAGTGGCGGCGGAAATTCCGGGACAGAGTATGGCTACACCTTC
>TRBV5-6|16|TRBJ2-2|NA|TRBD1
CASSLGQGLHTGELFF
TGTGCCAGCAGCTTGGGACAGGGGTTGCACACCGGGGAGCTGTTTTTT
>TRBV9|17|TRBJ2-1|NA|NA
CASSVGVTSLSYNEQFF
TGTGCCAGCAGCGTAGGGGTGACTAGTCTCTCCTACAATGAGCAGTTCTTC
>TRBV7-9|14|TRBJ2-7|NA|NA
CASSPRDGPYEQYF
TGTGCCAGCAGCCCTAGGGATGGACCCTACGAGCAGTACTTC
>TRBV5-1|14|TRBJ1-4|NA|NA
CASSLGLINEKLFF
TGCGCCAGCAGCTTGGGCCTTATTAATGAAAAACTATTTTTT
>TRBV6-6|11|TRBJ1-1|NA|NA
CASSRDTEAFF
TGTGCCAGCAGTCGGGACACTGAAGCTTTCTTT
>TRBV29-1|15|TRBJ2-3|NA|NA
CSVKAGTRSTDTQYF
TGCAGCGTGAAAGCCGGGACACGTAGCACAGATACGCAGTATTTT
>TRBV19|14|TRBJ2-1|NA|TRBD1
CASSVPGQNNEQFF
TGTGCCAGTAGTGTCCCGGGACAGAACAATGAGCAGTTCTTC
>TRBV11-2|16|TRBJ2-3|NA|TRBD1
CASSLDGGQETDTQYF
TGTGCCAGCAGCCTAGATGGGGGACAGGAGACAGATACGCAGTATTTT
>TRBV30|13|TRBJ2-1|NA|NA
CAWSASAYNEQFF
TGTGCCTGGAGTGCTTCTGCCTACAATGAGCAGTTCTTC
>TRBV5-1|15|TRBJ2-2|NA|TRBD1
CASSGEGQGAGELFF
TGCGCCAGCAGCGGGGAAGGACAGGGCGCCGGGGAGCTGTTTTTT
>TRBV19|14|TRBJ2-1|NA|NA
CAVGRGGGYNEQFF
TGTGCCGTAGGAAGGGGAGGCGGTTACAATGAGCAGTTCTTC
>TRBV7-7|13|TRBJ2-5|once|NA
CASSLPDGETQYF
TGTGCTAGCAGCCTCCCGGACGGAGAGACCCAGTACTTC
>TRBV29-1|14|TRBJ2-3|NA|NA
CSVDIYGGTDTQYF
TGCAGCGTTGATATTTATGGCGGCACAGATACGCAGTATTTT
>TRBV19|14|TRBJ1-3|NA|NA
CASSTGSAGNTIYF
TGTGCCAGTAGTACAGGGTCAGCTGGAAACACCATATATTTT
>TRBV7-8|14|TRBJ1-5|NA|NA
CASSLAEVNQPQHF
TGTGCCAGCAGCTTAGCGGAGGTCAATCAGCCCCAGCATTTT